The 28 T cell receptor beta chains below all came from one sample that was sequenced in a study of cytomegalovirus exposure and HLA in healthy donors. PCR amplification relied on 60 Vbeta primers (plus 13 Jbeta primers). Assay: immunoSEQ multiplex PCR; the TCRdb copy retains only in-frame clones and omits some. This sample has about 110,000 clones, with under 90% found just once. The sample consisted of PBMCs. The source is a woman aged 25 to 39 in good health and CMV-seronegative.

V and J are TRBV5-1 and TRBJ2-3; 10 bases are a match to TRBD2. The V and J ends lost 4 bases and 4 bases, in that order; junction bases with no gene match: 12. The CDR3 has 17 residues. Germline CDR1 SGHRS, CDR2 YFSETQ. Written as DNA, the CDR3 is TGCGCCAGCAGCCAAATAGGCTCTAGCGGGAGCTCAGATACGCAGTATTTT. Translation: CASSQIGSSGSSDTQYF.

This sequence joins TRBV19 and TRBJ2-5; the D gene is possibly TRBD1 (5 bases). The closer fit of TRBJ2-7 to the DNA end suggests the J call may be wrong. CDR1 is LNHDA, CDR2 SQIVND, per germline (reference sequence). CDR3 length: 13 residues. The CDR3 loop reads CASSTAGPYEQYF. In nucleotides, the CDR3 is TGTGCCAGTAGTACAGCAGGGCCCTACGAGCAGTACTTC.

The chain has TRBV28 and TRBJ2-7; 12 bases fit TRBD2. CDR3 length: 14 residues. The germline gives CDR1 MDHEN, CDR2 SYDVKM. The V and J ends lost 6 bases and 6 bases, in that order; junction bases with no gene match: 6. CDR3 protein: CASRWTSGIFEQYF. In nucleotides, the CDR3 is TGTGCCAGCAGGTGGACTAGCGGGATCTTCGAGCAGTACTTC.

The chain recombines TRBV28 with TRBJ1-2; 7 positions match TRBD1. With V trimmed by 4 bases and J by 7 bases, 3 bases remained unmatched. The CDR3 has 12 amino acids. CDR1 is MDHEN, CDR2 SYDVKM, per germline. Written as DNA, the CDR3 is TGTGCCAGCAGTTCTCAGGGGGGTGGCTACACCTTC. Translation: CASSSQGGGYTF.

This clone came up a few times. V gene TRBV19 combines with J gene TRBJ2-3; 13 bases line up with TRBD2. Germline loops: CDR1 LNHDA, CDR2 SQIVND (reference sequence). Trimming took 3 bases from V and 2 from J; bases not matched to a gene: 2. CDR3 length: 16 residues. In nucleotides, the CDR3 is TGTGCCAGTAGTATGGGACTAGCGGGACCCACAGATACGCAGTATTTT. Encoded protein: CASSMGLAGPTDTQYF.

The chain has TRBV18 and TRBJ1-5; D not certain. Trimming took off 5 bases at V and 2 bases at J, with 16 bases between the two ends. This CDR3 is 16 amino acids long. Germline CDR1 and CDR2: KGHSH and LQKENI. The CDR3 loop reads CASSGETRMGNQPQHF. CDR3 coding DNA: TGTGCCAGCTCAGGGGAGACTAGAATGGGCAATCAGCCCCAGCATTTT.

The table lists this clone with a count of one. CDR3 in amino acids: CAIRPAGETYEQYF. CDR3 DNA sequence: TGTGCCATCAGGCCAGCGGGAGAGACCTACGAGCAGTACTTC. The chain carries TRBV10-3 and TRBJ2-7, with 8 bases lining up with TRBD2. The CDR3 extends over 14 amino acids. CDR1 ENHRY and CDR2 SYGVKD come from the germline V gene. V lost 6 bases and J lost 2; bases outside the gene matches: 6.

The V call is TRBV6-5, the J call TRBJ1-2; 7 bases fit TRBD1. Trimming at V came to 2 bases and at J to 8 bases, leaving 5 bases not matched to a gene. Germline values: CDR1 MNHEY, CDR2 SVGAGI. The CDR3 is made up of 13 amino acids. DNA of the CDR3: TGTGCCAGCAGTTACAAGGGGGCGCTGGGCTACACCTTC. Its translation is CASSYKGALGYTF.

This clone was seen once. The chain couples TRBV11-3 to TRBJ2-3, with 13 bases matching TRBD2. The CDR3 contains 15 residues. The V and J ends lost 5 bases and 5 bases, in that order; junction bases with no gene match: 4. Looked up from germline, CDR1 is SGHNT and CDR2 is YENEEA. The CDR3 sequence: CASSPGLAGRDTQYF. The CDR3 DNA reads as TGTGCCAGCAGCCCGGGACTAGCGGGAAGAGATACGCAGTATTTT. Filled out from reference TRBV11-3 and TRBJ2-3, the complete variable domain reads EAGVVQSPRYKIIEKKQPVAFWCNPISGHNTLYWYLQNLGQGPELLIRYENEEAVDDSQLPKDRFSAERLKGVDSTLKIQPAELGDSAVYLCASSPGLAGRDTQYFGPGTRLTVL.

This chain uses TRBV5-8 with TRBJ1-6; TRBD1 might be the D (5 bases). This CDR3 has 15 residues. Trimming cost V 4 bases and J 10 bases, with 18 bases left between them. CDR1 SGHTS and CDR2 YDEGEE come from the germline V gene. The DNA for the CDR3 is TGTGCCAGCAGCCCGGACGGAGCCGGGGGGTCACCCCTCCACTTT. Translation gives CASSPDGAGGSPLHF.

The chain is built from TRBV28 and TRBJ2-5; possibly TRBD1 for D (5 bases). The CDR3 sequence is 14 residues long. Germline-derived CDR1 and CDR2 are MDHEN and SYDVKM. V was pared by 7 bases and J by 2 bases, with 14 bases between. CDR3 nucleotides: TGTGCCAGCATAGGTATGAGGACACAAGAGACCCAGTACTTC. Translated: CASIGMRTQETQYF. Combining the CDR3 with reference TRBV28 and TRBJ2-5 gives the whole variable domain DVKVTQSSRYLVKRTGEKVFLECVQDMDHENMFWYRQDPGLGLRLIYFSYDVKMKEKGDIPEGYSVSREKKERFSLILESASTNQTSMYLCASIGMRTQETQYFGPGTRLLVL.

Written as DNA, the CDR3 is TGTGCCAGCAGGTCAGGGGACCGGGTGTCTGAAGCTTTCTTT. Its protein product is CASRSGDRVSEAFF. The J gene is TRBJ1-1, the V gene TRBV7-2, with D maybe TRBD1 (6 bases). The germline V gene encodes CDR1 SGHTA and CDR2 FQGNSA. Trimming removed 6 bases from V and 6 bases from J, with 17 bases in between. The CDR3 has 14 amino acids.

CDR3 in DNA: TGCGCCAGCAGCCAAGAACCAGCGAGGAGCTCCTACGAGCAGTACTTC. This encodes CASSQEPARSSYEQYF. The chain uses TRBV4-1 and TRBJ2-7; the D is unclear. The CDR3 consists of 16 residues. Germline assignment: CDR1 MGHRA and CDR2 YSYEKL. V gave up 0 bases and J gave up 0 bases, with 12 bases separating them.

The chain joins TRBV25-1 to TRBJ1-4; a possible D gene is TRBD1 (5 bases). Trimming cost V 5 bases and J 8 bases, with 18 bases left between them. Germline CDR1 is MGHDK and CDR2 is SYGVNS. There are 15 residues in the CDR3. The CDR3 sequence: CASSSTGVHKEKLFF. The DNA for the CDR3 is TGTGCCAGCAGTAGCACGGGGGTGCACAAGGAAAAACTGTTTTTT.

This rearrangement joins TRBV19 to TRBJ1-1; 7 positions agree with TRBD1. CDR3 length: 15 amino acids. Germline V gene lookup returns CDR1 LNHDA and CDR2 SQIVND (reference sequence). V shed 5 bases, J shed 5 bases, and the junction held 11 bases outside the gene matches. CDR3 nucleotides: TGTGCCAGTAGTCCTCACAGGGGTCGGGGAACTGAAGCTTTCTTT. It yields the protein CASSPHRGRGTEAFF.

This clone was picked up a small number of times. The chain has TRBV6-1 and TRBJ2-1; possible D gene TRBD2, 5 bases. This CDR3 has 15 residues. V shed 3 bases and J shed 1 base, with 10 bases lying between them. Germline V lookup: CDR1 MNHNS, CDR2 SASEGT. The CDR3 DNA reads TGTGCCAGCAGTGAGGGGAGAGGGTCCTACAATGAGCAGTTCTTC. Its translation: CASSEGRGSYNEQFF.

The chain recombines TRBV2 with TRBJ2-5, with 7 nucleotides matching TRBD1. The length of the CDR3 is 14 residues. The ends lost 6 bases at V and 1 base at J; junction bases unmatched: 5. Germline CDR1 is SNHLY and CDR2 is FYNNEI. For the CDR3, the DNA is TGTGCCAGCAGCCAGAACAGGGGCCAAGAGACCCAGTACTTC. Protein: CASSQNRGQETQYF.

The table lists this clone with a few counts. The genes are TRBV30 and TRBJ1-2; TRBD1 is a possible D gene (6 bases). V was pared by 5 bases and J by 6 bases, with 16 bases between. Germline assignment: CDR1 GTSNPN and CDR2 SVGIG (reference sequence). CDR3 length: 13 amino acids. The CDR3 here is CAWAAGGEDGYTF. CDR3 coding DNA: TGTGCCTGGGCGGCGGGGGGCGAGGATGGCTACACCTTC.

This clone was observed once. The chain carries TRBV13 and TRBJ2-7; 10 positions agree with TRBD1. The trim removed 8 bases at V and 2 bases at J, leaving 6 bases unmatched. The CDR3 sequence is 14 residues long. Germline V gives CDR1 PRHDT, CDR2 FYEKMQ (reference sequence). The CDR3 region is CASRRTGGTYEQYF. The CDR3 DNA is TGTGCCAGCCGTAGGACAGGGGGAACCTACGAGCAGTACTTC. Based on the CDR3 plus reference TRBV13 and TRBJ2-7, the full variable domain is AAGVIQSPRHLIKEKRETATLKCYPIPRHDTVYWYQQGPGQDPQFLISFYEKMQSDKGSIPDRFSAQQFSDYHSELNMSSLELGDSALYFCASRRTGGTYEQYFGPGTRLTVT.

The rearrangement links TRBV27 to TRBJ2-5; D ambiguous. The CDR3 sequence is 17 residues long. Germline values: CDR1 MNHEY, CDR2 SMNVEV (reference sequence). V was pared by 4 bases and J by 4 bases, with 22 bases between. Here the CDR3 DNA reads TGTGCCAGCAGTTCGCCCCCGGGTAGCCGATTCGGAGAGACCCAGTACTTC. It yields the protein CASSSPPGSRFGETQYF.

To note about this clone: The sample has other DNA sequences that encode this CDR3 too. The V gene is TRBV7-9, the J gene TRBJ1-2, with D possibly being TRBD1 (6 bases). The CDR3 loop spans 14 amino acids. The germline V gene has CDR1 SEHNR and CDR2 FQNEAQ (reference sequence). Trimming left V 0 bases short and J 7 bases short, with 12 bases between. The CDR3 here is CASSLAEGGSGYTF. CDR3 sequence (DNA): TGTGCCAGCAGCTTAGCAGAAGGGGGTTCTGGCTACACCTTC.

The chain uses TRBV11-1 and TRBJ1-3, with D maybe TRBD1 (5 bases). The CDR3 sequence is 15 residues long. V shed 4 bases and J shed 0 bases, with 10 bases lying between them. Germline V CDR1 and CDR2: SGHAT, FQDESV (reference sequence). The DNA of the CDR3 is TGTGCCAGCAGCTCGTCGGACAACTCTGGAAACACCATATATTTT. This gives the protein CASSSSDNSGNTIYF.

The rearrangement joins TRBV5-1 to TRBJ2-1, with TRBD2 matching 12 bases. Trimming at V came to 0 bases and at J to 6 bases, leaving 4 bases not matched to a gene. The V gene's germline CDR1 is SGHRS and CDR2 YFSETQ. The CDR3 length is 16 residues. CDR3 residues: CASSLAPGLAGNEQFF. The CDR3 DNA is TGCGCCAGCAGCTTGGCTCCGGGACTAGCGGGCAATGAGCAGTTCTTC.

The chain joins TRBV19 to TRBJ2-5; 7 bases match TRBD2. V gave up 8 bases and J gave up 1 base; unmatched junction bases: 7. Germline lookup yields CDR1 LNHDA and CDR2 SQIVND (reference sequence). The CDR3 is 14 residues long. The CDR3 loop is CASQAGPFQETQYF. Written as DNA, the CDR3 is TGTGCCAGTCAAGCGGGACCCTTCCAAGAGACCCAGTACTTC.

On this clone itself: Distinct nucleotide sequences in the sample also encode this CDR3. This chain uses TRBV27 with TRBJ1-3, with TRBD1 identical over 8 bases. The CDR3 covers 15 residues. The germline CDR1 and CDR2 sequences are MNHEY and SMNVEV (reference sequence). V dropped 5 bases and J dropped 2; count of bases not matched to a gene: 5. The CDR3 DNA reads as TGTGCCAGCAGTCTACAGGGGGGTACTGGAAACACCATATATTTT. Amino acid sequence: CASSLQGGTGNTIYF.

The chain has TRBV18 and TRBJ1-5; the D gene is possibly TRBD1 (5 bases). The germline CDR1 and CDR2 sequences are KGHSH and LQKENI. CDR3 length equals 13 residues. V lost 4 bases and J 5 bases, leaving 9 bases between the germline ends. The CDR3 loop reads CASSQTADQPQHF. For the CDR3, the DNA is TGTGCCAGCTCACAGACAGCAGATCAGCCCCAGCATTTT.

The rearrangement links TRBV5-8 to TRBJ1-5; tentatively, D is TRBD1 (6 bases). The CDR3 length is 17 residues. V lost 5 bases to trimming and J lost 5 bases, with 23 bases between them. Germline CDR1 is SGHTS and CDR2 is YDEGEE. CDR3 residues: CASRLWGLGGLYQPQHF. The CDR3 nucleotides are TGTGCCAGCAGGCTATGGGGGCTTGGGGGCCTCTATCAGCCCCAGCATTTT.

The chain couples TRBV28 to TRBJ1-1; D is undetermined. V dropped 3 bases and J dropped 6 bases, with 5 bases sitting between them. The CDR3 is 11 residues long. Germline V gene data show CDR1 as MDHEN and CDR2 as SYDVKM. The CDR3 region is CASSLESEAFF. Here the CDR3 DNA reads TGTGCCAGCAGTTTGGAGTCTGAAGCTTTCTTT.